This T cell receptor (beta chain) comes out of a study of blood T cells in healthy people across ages. Regarding this clonotype: Its antigen is unidentified. This may be a read error: a much more frequent sequence differs by one nucleotide.

The CDR3 is 20 residues long. The V gene's germline CDR1 is MNHEY and CDR2 SVGEGT. J gave up 3 bases and V 5 bases, and 20 bases lay outside the gene matches. The authors drew 7.5 to 10 milliliters of peripheral blood from each donor. Notes on the study in general: Strong correlation existed between TCR beta diversity and naive T cell percentage. Older individuals had lower TCR beta diversity per million T cells (the decline was roughly linear).

With a J-beta primer mix and a sample-barcoded 5' primer, a second PCR ran 7 to 11 cycles. The template-switch adaptor was a 5' adaptor with 12 random nucleotides. It tagged each cDNA molecule. One entry per CDR3 protein, called by TCRdb with MiXCR from the 5' RACE reads. The repertoire holds 920,000 or so distinct CDR3 sequences, with 40% to 50% as singletons. The TCR comes from a woman aged 60-75 years in good health. This chain connects TRBV6-2 or TRBV6-3 to TRBJ2-7; 12 nucleotides align to TRBD2. Material: blood. The CDR3 bases are TGTGCCAGCAGTCCCCTGGGGTCAAGGACTAGCGGGGCGCGTAGCTACGAGCAGTACTTC. Translating it yields CASSPLGSRTSGARSYEQYF.